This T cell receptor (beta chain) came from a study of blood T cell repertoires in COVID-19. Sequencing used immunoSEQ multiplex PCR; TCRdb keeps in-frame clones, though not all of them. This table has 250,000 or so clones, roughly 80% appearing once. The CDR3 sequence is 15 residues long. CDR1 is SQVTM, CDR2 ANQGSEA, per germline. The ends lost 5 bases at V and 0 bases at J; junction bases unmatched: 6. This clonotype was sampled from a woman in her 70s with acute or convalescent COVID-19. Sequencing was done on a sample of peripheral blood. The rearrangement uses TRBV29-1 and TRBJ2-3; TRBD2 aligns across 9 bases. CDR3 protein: CSVNSGGISTDTQYF. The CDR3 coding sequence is TGCAGCGTTAATAGCGGGGGAATTAGCACAGATACGCAGTATTTT.